A few counts support the clone carrying this T cell receptor (beta chain). Its antigen is currently unknown. This entry is derived from a study of cytomegalovirus exposure and HLA in healthy donors. Per the germline V gene, CDR1 is SGHAT and CDR2 is FQNNGV. V was clipped by 5 bases and J by 6 bases; unmatched bases: 6. The length of the CDR3 is 15 residues. Findings and limits, study-wide: The likely explanation for a cluster of highly shared sequence variants was sequencing artifact. In presence/absence analyses, roughly uniform sequencing depth across donors was assumed. Confirmation was obtained in vitro that a few CMV-associated chains are specific for CMV antigens. Later analysis reportedly placed an Asian-associated ancestry cluster below the roughly 700-donor mean in N-insertions.

With 60 Vbeta and 13 Jbeta primers, the PCR was carried out. This table comes from immunoSEQ multiplex PCR, and its TCRdb copy is limited to in-frame clones, with some not included. The data contain 90,000 or so clones, roughly 74% of them singletons. Sequenced material: PBMCs. This receptor was identified in a woman aged 18-30 years in good health and CMV-seropositive. This rearrangement joins TRBV11-2 to TRBJ2-1; TRBD2 matches at 11 bases. Here the CDR3 reads CASSETSGRSNEQFF. The CDR3 DNA follows: TGTGCCAGCAGCGAAACTAGCGGGAGAAGCAATGAGCAGTTCTTC.